The source of this T cell receptor (beta chain) is a study of regulatory T cells in long-lasting Graves disease. Time point of the sample: persistent/refractory GD, antithyroid drugs over 5 years with positive TRAb. PBMC-extracted RNA yielded the TCR library. In Xi'an, China, an endocrinology department was the source of patients. Trimming took 6 bases from V and 4 from J, leaving 13 bases between them. The CDR3 is 13 amino acids. iRepertoire HTBI primers and Arm-PCR of CDR3 regions built TCR beta libraries. TCRdb ran MiXCR on the multiplex PCR reads and lists one entry per CDR3 protein. This table has roughly 470,000 distinct CDR3 sequences, more than 20% appearing once.

Sequenced material: peripheral blood mononuclear cells (PBMCs), taken when the disease was refractory, from a patient treated with antithyroid drugs. This clonotype originated in a female donor with Graves disease. This chain uses TRBV12-3 or TRBV12-4 with TRBJ2-7; TRBD2 might be the D (6 bases). The CDR3 coding sequence is TGTGCCAGCAGCTCAGGGACTTGGTACGAGCAGTACTTC. It translates to CASSSGTWYEQYF.